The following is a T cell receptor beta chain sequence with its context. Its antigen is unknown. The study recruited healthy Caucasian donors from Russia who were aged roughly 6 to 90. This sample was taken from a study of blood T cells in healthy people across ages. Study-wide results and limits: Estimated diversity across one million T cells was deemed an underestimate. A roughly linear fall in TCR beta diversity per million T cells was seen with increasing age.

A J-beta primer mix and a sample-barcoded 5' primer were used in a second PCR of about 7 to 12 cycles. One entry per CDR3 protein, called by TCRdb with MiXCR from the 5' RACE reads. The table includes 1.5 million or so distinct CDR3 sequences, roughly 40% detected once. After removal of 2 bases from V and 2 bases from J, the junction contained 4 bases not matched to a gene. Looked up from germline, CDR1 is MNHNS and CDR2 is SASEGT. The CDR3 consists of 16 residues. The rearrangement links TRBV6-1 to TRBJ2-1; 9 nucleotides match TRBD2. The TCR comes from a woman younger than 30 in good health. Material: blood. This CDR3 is CASSEWASGAYNEQFF. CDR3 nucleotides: TGTGCCAGCAGTGAATGGGCTAGCGGGGCCTACAATGAGCAGTTCTTC.